There are a few counts of the clone carrying this TCR beta chain. The data were obtained in a study of sequential checkpoint blockade in melanoma. The germline V gene has CDR1 SGHRS and CDR2 YFSETQ. J was trimmed by 6 bases and V by 0 bases; bases with no gene match: 5. CDR3 length: 14 residues. Sequencing was performed with immunoSEQ multiplex PCR; in TCRdb, only in-frame clones are kept and a portion is missing. This repertoire shows almost 9,500 clones, approximately 25% found once; its top ten account for 20%. The treatment is: randomized to nivolumab then ipilimumab (arm A) or the reverse (arm B).

V is TRBV5-1 and J is TRBJ1-2, with 7 bases matching TRBD1. The receptor was derived from a human donor with melanoma. The source was tumor tissue (inferred from file names), collected from a patient given nivolumab and ipilimumab in sequence. The DNA for the CDR3 is TGCGCCAGCAGCTTGGGTCAGGGGGACCATGGCTACACCTTC. Its protein product is CASSLGQGDHGYTF. Based on the CDR3 plus reference TRBV5-1 and TRBJ1-2, the full variable domain is KAGVTQTPRYLIKTRGQQVTLSCSPISGHRSVSWYQQTPGQGLQFLFEYFSETQRNKGNFPGRFSGRQFSNSRSEMNVSTLELGDSALYLCASSLGQGDHGYTFGSGTRLTVV.